This T cell receptor beta chain comes out of a study of response to subunit inactivated influenza vaccine. Germline assignment: CDR1 DFQATT and CDR2 SNEGSKA (reference sequence). The CDR3 is made up of 16 amino acids. The V gene end was trimmed by 6 bases and the J gene end by 3 bases; junction bases not matched to a gene: 11. One entry per CDR3 protein, called by TCRdb with MiXCR from the RT-PCR reads. The data hold about 780,000 distinct CDR3 sequences, with about 18% observed a single time. This clonotype has a handful of counts. The receptor was derived from a man in his fifties or sixties who received an inactivated influenza vaccine. The sequences come from PBMCs from blood, collected approximately 5 days after vaccination. V is TRBV20-1 and J is TRBJ2-1; 10 positions agree with TRBD2. The CDR3, as DNA: TGCAGTGCCAGAACTAGTAGCGGGGGGCTCTACAATGAGCAGTTCTTC. It specifies CSARTSSGGLYNEQFF.